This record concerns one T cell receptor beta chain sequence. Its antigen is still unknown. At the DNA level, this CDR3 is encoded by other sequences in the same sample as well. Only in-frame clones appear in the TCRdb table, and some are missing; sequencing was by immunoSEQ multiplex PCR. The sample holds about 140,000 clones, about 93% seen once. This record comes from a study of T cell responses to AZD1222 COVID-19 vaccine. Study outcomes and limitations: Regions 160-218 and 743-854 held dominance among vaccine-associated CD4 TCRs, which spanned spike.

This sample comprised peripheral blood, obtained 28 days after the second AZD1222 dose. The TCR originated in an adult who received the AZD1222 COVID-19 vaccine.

The CDR3 region has the DNA TGCAGCGGCCGGGACAGTATGAACACTGAAGCTTTCTTT. Encoded protein: CSGRDSMNTEAFF. The chain recombines TRBV29-1 with TRBJ1-1; 7 bases are shared with TRBD1. The CDR3 has 13 amino acids. The junction had 5 bases not matched to a gene; V was cut back by 7 bases and J by 0 bases. Germline V gene data show CDR1 as SQVTM and CDR2 as ANQGSEA.